These 23 T cell receptor beta chains originate from one sample sequenced in a study of early T cells in non-severe SARS-CoV-2 infection. In TCRdb, the 5' RACE reads were re-called with MiXCR into one record per CDR3 protein. The sample records tens of thousands of distinct CDR3 sequences, around an eighth being singletons. The sample was whole blood. The source is an adult who was a healthcare worker with PCR-confirmed SARS-CoV-2 infection or an uninfected control (not recorded which).

The rearrangement uses TRBV5-6 and TRBJ2-1, with D hard to call. The CDR3 has 12 amino acids. Germline-derived CDR1 and CDR2 are SGHDT and YYEEEE. The V and J ends lost 3 bases and 4 bases respectively, with 5 bases between them. The CDR3 bases are TGTGCCAGCAGCTGGGAATACAATGAGCAGTTCTTC. Translated, it gives CASSWEYNEQFF.

In its sample, this clonotype was seen a few times. The genes are TRBV16 and TRBJ1-5; D is unclear. This CDR3 region has 13 residues. Germline-derived CDR1 and CDR2 are KGHSY and FQNENV. Trimming stripped 4 bases from V and 4 bases from J, with 8 bases between. This CDR3 reads CASSPPGNQPQHF. In DNA, the CDR3 is TGTGCCAGCAGCCCCCCCGGAAATCAGCCCCAGCATTTT.

This clonotype was counted many times. V gene TRBV9 combines with J gene TRBJ2-1; 10 positions agree with TRBD2. Germline V gene data show CDR1 as SGDLS and CDR2 as YYNGEE. With V trimmed by 4 bases and J by 2 bases, 15 bases remained unmatched. The CDR3 totals 19 residues. Written as DNA, the CDR3 is TGTGCCAGCAGCTCCCTGGGTGAGCGGGAGGGCCCCACCTACAATGAGCAGTTCTTC. Protein sequence: CASSSLGEREGPTYNEQFF.

This chain uses TRBV28 with TRBJ2-1; D is unresolved. V lost 7 bases to trimming and J lost 2 bases, with 18 bases between them. The length of the CDR3 is 16 residues. CDR1 MDHEN and CDR2 SYDVKM come from the germline V gene. The CDR3, as DNA: TGTGCCAGCACCACGGTGGAAAAACCCCCCTACAATGAGCAGTTCTTC. This sequence encodes CASTTVEKPPYNEQFF. The complete variable domain, with remaining parts taken from reference TRBV28 and TRBJ2-1, reads DVKVTQSSRYLVKRTGEKVFLECVQDMDHENMFWYRQDPGLGLRLIYFSYDVKMKEKGDIPEGYSVSREKKERFSLILESASTNQTSMYLCASTTVEKPPYNEQFFGPGTRLTVL.

This clonotype was found a few times. The chain couples TRBV2 to TRBJ1-5; no reliable D call. The CDR3 loop spans 14 amino acids. Trimming pared 2 bases from V and 6 bases from J, leaving 11 bases between. The germline V gene encodes CDR1 SNHLY and CDR2 FYNNEI. The CDR3: CASSELGRAQPQHF. Written as DNA, the CDR3 is TGTGCCAGCAGTGAATTAGGGAGGGCTCAGCCCCAGCATTTT. The full variable domain, in which reference TRBV2 and TRBJ1-5 provide the parts outside the CDR3, is EPEVTQTPSHQVTQMGQEVILRCVPISNHLYFYWYRQILGQKVEFLVSFYNNEISEKSEIFDDQFSVERPDGSNFTLKIRSTKLEDSAMYFCASSELGRAQPQHFGDGTRLSIL.

In its sample, this clonotype was seen many times. The chain has TRBV20-1 and TRBJ1-5, with 10 positions matching TRBD1. This CDR3 has 17 residues. Germline loops: CDR1 DFQATT, CDR2 SNEGSKA (reference sequence). V gave up 5 bases and J gave up 2 bases; unmatched junction bases: 12. CDR3 DNA: TGCAGTGCTGCTTCGGGACAGGGGATTCTCCGCAATCAGCCCCAGCATTTT. It yields the protein CSAASGQGILRNQPQHF.

This clonotype was detected only a few times. The chain is built from TRBV20-1 and TRBJ2-5; TRBD2 agrees at 8 bases. The CDR3 is made up of 16 amino acids. The germline gives CDR1 DFQATT, CDR2 SNEGSKA (reference sequence). With 0 bases clipped from V and 5 bases from J, the junction kept 11 bases outside the gene matches. The CDR3 region has the DNA TGCAGTGCTAGAGACAGGAGCGGGAGTTCTGGTGAGACCCAGTACTTC. This encodes CSARDRSGSSGETQYF.

This clonotype has at least ten counts. The chain links TRBV7-6 to TRBJ2-1, with D tentatively TRBD2 (6 bases). Germline CDR1 reads SGHVS; CDR2 reads FNYEAQ. Trimming cost V 5 bases and J 7 bases, with 24 bases left between them. The CDR3 has 17 amino acids. CDR3 sequence reads: CASSARTRGLHRNEQFF. The CDR3 DNA is TGTGCCAGCAGCGCACGCACTAGGGGACTCCACCGGAATGAGCAGTTCTTC.

The V call is TRBV28, the J call TRBJ2-1; 12 bases match TRBD2. V lost 3 bases, J lost 7 bases, and 4 bases stayed unmatched. Germline loops: CDR1 MDHEN, CDR2 SYDVKM. This CDR3 contains 15 residues. CDR3 coding DNA: TGTGCCAGCAGTTTCACTAGCGGGGGGAGGAATGAGCAGTTCTTC. This translates into CASSFTSGGRNEQFF. The variable domain in full, with the rest retrieved from reference TRBV28 and TRBJ2-1, is DVKVTQSSRYLVKRTGEKVFLECVQDMDHENMFWYRQDPGLGLRLIYFSYDVKMKEKGDIPEGYSVSREKKERFSLILESASTNQTSMYLCASSFTSGGRNEQFFGPGTRLTVL.

The chain recombines TRBV29-1 with TRBJ2-3; 8 positions agree with TRBD1. The J segment lost 2 bases and the V segment lost 0 bases, leaving 10 bases of the junction unmatched. Germline CDR1 SQVTM, CDR2 ANQGSEA. This CDR3 is 17 amino acids long. The CDR3, as DNA: TGCAGCGTTGAAGAGGGTCTCGAACAGGGGGACACAGATACGCAGTATTTT. Protein: CSVEEGLEQGDTDTQYF.

This clonotype was detected a few times. The V gene is TRBV29-1, the J gene TRBJ2-3; 10 bases map to TRBD1. Looked up from germline, CDR1 is SQVTM and CDR2 is ANQGSEA. With 4 bases clipped from V and 6 bases from J, the junction kept 4 bases outside the gene matches. The CDR3 consists of 13 residues. The CDR3, as DNA: TGCAGCGTTGCCGACAGGGGGCGGGATACGCAGTATTTT. This translates into CSVADRGRDTQYF.

V usage is TRBV11-2 and J usage is TRBJ2-7, with D hard to call. Between the trimmed V and J ends, which lost 5 bases and 6 bases, there was a span of 5 bases. Germline CDR1 SGHAT, CDR2 FQNNGV. This CDR3 contains 10 residues. The DNA for the CDR3 is TGTGCCAGCAGCCGTAGCGAGCAGTACTTC. Translated, it gives CASSRSEQYF.

The rearrangement joins TRBV19 to TRBJ2-2; D is possibly TRBD1 (5 bases). V lost 3 bases and J 3 bases, leaving 8 bases between the germline ends. CDR3 size: 14 residues. Germline V CDR1 and CDR2: LNHDA, SQIVND (reference sequence). The CDR3, as DNA: TGTGCCAGTAGTATTCCCAGGGACACCGGGGAGCTGTTTTTT. It is translated as CASSIPRDTGELFF.

The table lists this clonotype with a few counts. The rearrangement joins TRBV12-3 or TRBV12-4 to TRBJ1-3; D might be TRBD1 (5 bases). This CDR3 has 14 residues. The germline V and J ends were trimmed by 2 bases and 3 bases, with 8 bases remaining between them. The CDR3 loop reads CASSLQGGGNTIYF. As DNA, the CDR3 is TGTGCCAGCAGTTTACAGGGTGGTGGAAACACCATATATTTT.

This clonotype was counted a few times. The chain carries TRBV5-4 and TRBJ2-2; D perhaps matches TRBD1 (6 bases). This CDR3 region has 15 residues. CDR1 and CDR2 from the germline V gene are SGHNT and YYREEE (reference sequence). V lost 0 bases and J lost 4, with 10 bases in between. The CDR3 sequence is CASSLAGGGTGELFF. CDR3 DNA: TGTGCCAGCAGCTTGGCTGGGGGCGGCACCGGGGAGCTGTTTTTT.

This clonotype was detected many times. The gene calls are TRBV12-3 or TRBV12-4 and TRBJ1-2; no definite D call. This CDR3 has 13 residues. The V and J ends lost 5 bases and 4 bases respectively, with 11 bases between them. CDR3 nucleotide sequence: TGTGCCAGCAGTCTGACCTTCTTCTATGGCTACACCTTC. Translated: CASSLTFFYGYTF.

In its sample, this clonotype was seen a few times. The gene calls are TRBV3-1 and TRBJ2-1; D unresolved. V lost 2 bases, J lost 9 bases, and 11 bases lay in between. Germline V gene lookup returns CDR1 LGHDT and CDR2 YNNKEL (reference sequence). The CDR3 consists of 13 residues. In DNA form, the CDR3 reads TGTGCCAGCAGCCAACAAGGAGCCATTGAGCAGTTCTTC. Its translation: CASSQQGAIEQFF.

DNA of the CDR3: TGCGCCAGCAGCTTGGGAGCAGGGAACACTGAAGCTTTCTTT. Encoded protein: CASSLGAGNTEAFF. The V and J genes are TRBV5-1 and TRBJ1-1; D not resolved. Trimming removed 0 bases at V and 1 base at J, with 7 bases between. This CDR3 spans 14 amino acids. The germline V gene encodes CDR1 SGHRS and CDR2 YFSETQ.

This clonotype was observed a handful of times. V and J are TRBV29-1 and TRBJ2-5; D is unclear. CDR3 length equals 12 residues. V gave up 4 bases and J gave up 1 base, with 7 bases separating them. The germline V gene encodes CDR1 SQVTM and CDR2 ANQGSEA. CDR3 nucleotides: TGCAGCGTTGCAGTGGCCCAAGAGACCCAGTACTTC. Translation gives CSVAVAQETQYF.

CDR3 coding DNA: TGCAGTGCTAGAGATCGGACAGGGGAGGGCTATGGCTACACCTTC. Its translation: CSARDRTGEGYGYTF. V and J are TRBV20-1 and TRBJ1-2, with TRBD1 matching 9 bases. Germline CDR1 is DFQATT and CDR2 is SNEGSKA (reference sequence). The CDR3 runs 15 residues. V shed 0 bases, J shed 4 bases, and the junction held 6 bases outside the gene matches.

This clonotype was picked up many times. The chain couples TRBV29-1 to TRBJ1-2; D remains unclear. CDR1 SQVTM and CDR2 ANQGSEA come from the germline V gene. This CDR3 is 11 amino acids long. Trimming stripped 7 bases from V and 5 bases from J, with 11 bases between. Here the CDR3 DNA reads TGCAGCGGAGGAGCTGAGTATGGCTACACCTTC. The encoded protein is CSGGAEYGYTF.

This clonotype was picked up many times. The V call is TRBV7-2, the J call TRBJ1-1, with D possibly TRBD1 on 5 matching bases. The V end was cut by 1 base, the J end by 8 bases, with 14 bases between. The CDR3 loop spans 14 amino acids. The germline V gene encodes CDR1 SGHTA and CDR2 FQGNSA. CDR3 nucleotides: TGTGCCAGCAGCTTAGATGCCGGGACCGAAGAAGCTTTCTTT. Translating it yields CASSLDAGTEEAFF.

The chain combines TRBV7-3 with TRBJ2-2; no reliable D call. Trimming cost V 1 base and J 5 bases, with 8 bases left between them. Per germline, CDR1 SGHTA and CDR2 FQGTGA. The CDR3 spans 14 residues. The CDR3 here is CASSLMMGTGELFF. For the CDR3, the DNA is TGTGCCAGCAGCTTAATGATGGGTACCGGGGAGCTGTTTTTT.